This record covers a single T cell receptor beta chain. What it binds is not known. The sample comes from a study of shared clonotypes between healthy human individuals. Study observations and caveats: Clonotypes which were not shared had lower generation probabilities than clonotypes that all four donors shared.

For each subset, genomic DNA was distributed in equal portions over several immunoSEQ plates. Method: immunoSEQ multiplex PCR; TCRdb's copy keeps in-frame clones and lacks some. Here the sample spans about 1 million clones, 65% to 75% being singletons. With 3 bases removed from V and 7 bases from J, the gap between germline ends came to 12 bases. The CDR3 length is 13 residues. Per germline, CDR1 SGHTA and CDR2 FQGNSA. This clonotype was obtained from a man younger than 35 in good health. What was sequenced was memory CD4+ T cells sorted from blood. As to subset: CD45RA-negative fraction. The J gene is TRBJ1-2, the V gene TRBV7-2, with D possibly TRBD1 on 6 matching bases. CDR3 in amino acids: CASSLTTGFGYTF. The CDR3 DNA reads TGTGCCAGCAGCTTGACGACAGGTTTTGGCTACACCTTC.